Shown below are 5 T cell receptor beta chains from a single sample sequenced in a study of human T cells and chemical hapten exposure. Using its own MiXCR run on the RACE reads, TCRdb lists one record per CDR3 protein. This sample has 40,000 to 45,000 distinct CDR3 sequences; 8.9% occur once, and the top ten carry about 15%. Time point meaning: patch test 2, 6 weeks after DPC sensitization. Treatment noted: therapeutic diphenylcyclopropenone sensitization with weekly scalp DPC. The material was whole blood, obtained in connection with sensitization to the hapten diphenylcyclopropenone (DPC). Every receptor here comes from a woman aged 40 to 50 with alopecia areata. Some clones in this sample may be carry-over from other donors' samples.

This clonotype turned up a few times. The V and J genes are TRBV4-1 and TRBJ2-5; TRBD1 aligns across 7 bases. Germline V CDR1 and CDR2: MGHRA, YSYEKL. The CDR3 is 13 amino acids. The V and J ends lost 5 bases and 5 bases, in that order; junction bases with no gene match: 5. The CDR3 reads CASSEGQKETQYF. In nucleotides, the CDR3 is TGCGCCAGCAGCGAGGGACAGAAGGAGACCCAGTACTTC.

The rearrangement joins TRBV12-3 or TRBV12-4 to TRBJ2-5; D not certain. This CDR3 has 13 residues. Trimming removed 8 bases at V and 2 bases at J, with 12 bases between. CDR3 region: CASGSIQQETQYF. The CDR3 DNA sequence: TGTGCCAGCGGTTCCATCCAACAAGAGACCCAGTACTTC.

This clonotype was picked up a small number of times. V and J are TRBV4-1 and TRBJ2-1; D is uncertain. In germline, CDR1 is MGHRA, CDR2 YSYEKL. The CDR3 is 15 residues long. V was shortened by 5 bases and J by 5 bases, with 16 bases between the two germline ends. This CDR3 reads CASSDRYLVDNEQFF. DNA for the CDR3: TGCGCCAGCAGCGATAGGTACCTGGTTGACAATGAGCAGTTCTTC.

The chain has TRBV24-1 and TRBJ2-3; D is unclear. The length of the CDR3 is 14 residues. Per germline, CDR1 KGHDR and CDR2 SFDVKD. The V end was cut by 0 bases, the J end by 2 bases, with 5 bases between. The CDR3 nucleotides read TGTGCCACCAGTGATTTGTTCTACACAGATACGCAGTATTTT. Translated, it gives CATSDLFYTDTQYF.

This clonotype was detected many times. This chain uses TRBV27 with TRBJ1-6; TRBD1 matches 8 bases. CDR1 is MNHEY and CDR2 is SMNVEV in the germline V gene (reference sequence). CDR3 size: 14 residues. V gave up 6 bases and J gave up 6 bases; unmatched junction bases: 4. CDR3 coding DNA: TGTGCCAGCAGACCCACAGGGGGTAATTCACCCCTCCACTTT. Amino acids: CASRPTGGNSPLHF.